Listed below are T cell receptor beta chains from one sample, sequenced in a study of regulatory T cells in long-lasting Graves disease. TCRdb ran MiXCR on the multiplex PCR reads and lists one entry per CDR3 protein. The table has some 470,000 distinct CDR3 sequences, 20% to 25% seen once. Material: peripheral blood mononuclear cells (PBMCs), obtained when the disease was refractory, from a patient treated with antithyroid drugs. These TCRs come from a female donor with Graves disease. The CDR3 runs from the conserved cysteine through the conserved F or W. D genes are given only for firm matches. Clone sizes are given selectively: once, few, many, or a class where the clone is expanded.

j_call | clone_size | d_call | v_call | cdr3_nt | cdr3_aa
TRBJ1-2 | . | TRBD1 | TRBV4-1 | TGCGCCAGCAGCCACCCCCGACAGGGCTCCACCCCTAGGTATGGCTACACCTTC | CASSHPRQGSTPRYGYTF
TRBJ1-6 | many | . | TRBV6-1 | TGTGCCAGCAGTGAAGAAGGCGGACGCTCACCCCTCCACTTT | CASSEEGGRSPLHF
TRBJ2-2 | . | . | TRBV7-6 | TGTGCCAGCAGGGAGGCGGCAGCTAACACCGGGGAGCTGTTTTTT | CASREAAANTGELFF
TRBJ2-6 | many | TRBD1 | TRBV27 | TGTGCCAGCCGCCGGGACAGGGCCAGCTCTGGGGCCAACGTCCTGACTTTC | CASRRDRASSGANVLTF
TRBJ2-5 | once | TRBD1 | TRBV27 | TGTGCCAGCAGTTCGACAGGGGCCGAGACCCAGTACTTC | CASSSTGAETQYF
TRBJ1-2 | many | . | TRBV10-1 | TGCGCCAGCAGTGACACCCTCGACTATGGCTACACCTTC | CASSDTLDYGYTF
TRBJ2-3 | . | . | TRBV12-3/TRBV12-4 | TGTGCCAGCAGCTCCGCGTCTAGCACAGATACGCAGTATTTT | CASSSASSTDTQYF
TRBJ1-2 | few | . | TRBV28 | TGTGCCAGCAGTTTAGGTTGGGAGACTTACAACGGCTACACCTTC | CASSLGWETYNGYTF
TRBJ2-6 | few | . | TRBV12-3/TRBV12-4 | TGTGCCAGCAGTTTAGCCACAACTGGTCTCTGGGCCAACGTCCTGACTTTC | CASSLATTGLWANVLTF
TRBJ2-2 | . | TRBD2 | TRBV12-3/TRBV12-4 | TGTGCCAGCAGTACAAGGACTAGCGACGGGGAGCTGTTTTTT | CASSTRTSDGELFF
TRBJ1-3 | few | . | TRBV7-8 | TGTGCCAGCAGCTTCGGGAGGGGGGCCGGAAACACCATATATTTT | CASSFGRGAGNTIYF
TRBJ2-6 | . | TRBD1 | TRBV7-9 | TGTGCCAGCATTCTGGGCTGGACAGGGGGCTCTGGGGCCAACGTCCTGACTTTC | CASILGWTGGSGANVLTF
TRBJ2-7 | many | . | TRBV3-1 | TGTGCCAGTACGTCCCCCTACGAGCAGTACTTC | CASTSPYEQYF
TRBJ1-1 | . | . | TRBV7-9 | TGTGCCAGCAGCAGCGACATGGGTGAAGCTTTCTTT | CASSSDMGEAFF
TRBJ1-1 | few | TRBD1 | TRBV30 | TGTGCCGAACAGGGGGCAGGGGCTGAAGCTTTCTTT | CAEQGAGAEAFF
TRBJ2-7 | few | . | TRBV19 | TGTGCCAGTAGATCAGACTCGACCTGGGAGCAGTACTTC | CASRSDSTWEQYF
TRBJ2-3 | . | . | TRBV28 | TGTGCCAGCAGTCCATCGGACCACCGGCCGCAGTATTTT | CASSPSDHRPQYF
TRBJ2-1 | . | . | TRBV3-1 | TGTGCCAGCAGCCAAGACCACAGACCCCCCTACAATGAGCAGTTCTTC | CASSQDHRPPYNEQFF